This TCR beta chain came from a study of CD8+ T cells in alopecia areata. V shed 6 bases, J shed 0 bases, and the junction held 7 bases outside the gene matches. The CDR3 is made up of 15 amino acids. CDR1 SQVTM and CDR2 ANQGSEA come from the germline V gene. This clone occurred a few times. Reverse transcription of extracted RNA yielded cDNA, which provided the sequencing template. Some clones are missing from TCRdb's copy, which holds only in-frame ones; the method was immunoSEQ multiplex PCR. The sample carries about 91,000 clones, about 40% recorded once. J is TRBJ2-7 and V is TRBV29-1, with 11 bases that match TRBD1. This sequence was found in a human donor with alopecia areata. What was sequenced was CD4+ T cells sorted from blood. The CDR3 protein is CSVTGTGGFSYEQYF. In DNA form, the CDR3 reads TGCAGCGTAACCGGGACAGGGGGTTTCTCCTACGAGCAGTACTTC.